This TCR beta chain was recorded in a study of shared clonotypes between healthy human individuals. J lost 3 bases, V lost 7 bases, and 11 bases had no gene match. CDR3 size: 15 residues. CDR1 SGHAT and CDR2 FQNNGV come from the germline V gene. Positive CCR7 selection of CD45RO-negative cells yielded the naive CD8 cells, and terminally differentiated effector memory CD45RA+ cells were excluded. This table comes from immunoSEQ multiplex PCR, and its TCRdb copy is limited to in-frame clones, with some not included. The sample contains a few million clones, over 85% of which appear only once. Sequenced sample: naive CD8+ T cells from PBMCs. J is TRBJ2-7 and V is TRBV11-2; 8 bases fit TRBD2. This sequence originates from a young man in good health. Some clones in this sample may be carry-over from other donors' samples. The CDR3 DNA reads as TGTGCCAGCAACTCAAGGAGCGGGGGAAACTACGAGCAGTACTTC. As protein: CASNSRSGGNYEQYF.